This T cell receptor (beta chain) was recovered during a study of blood T cell repertoires in COVID-19. Across the study: T cells, B-cell-depleted T cells, or PBMCs supplied cDNA or gDNA.

The data were produced by immunoSEQ multiplex PCR, yet TCRdb's version contains in-frame clones alone and is incomplete. The sample shows roughly 290,000 clones, around 87% of them seen only once. From germline, CDR1 is MNHNY and CDR2 SVGAGI (reference sequence). The CDR3 is 13 residues long. The ends were cut back, 7 bases at V and 7 bases at J, with 14 bases in the middle. The sample consisted of peripheral blood. V usage is TRBV6-6 and J usage is TRBJ1-5, with a weak D call TRBD1 (5 bases). This TCR was recovered from a woman aged 45-65 years who had recovered from COVID-19. The CDR3 sequence is CASTPQGLQPQHF. The CDR3 bases are TGTGCCAGCACCCCCCAGGGATTACAGCCCCAGCATTTT.